These T cell receptor beta chains were read from a single sample in a study of blood T cell repertoires in COVID-19. TCRdb's copy holds only in-frame clones and misses some; the assay was immunoSEQ multiplex PCR. The table includes about 250,000 clones, 80% to 85% detected once. The sample consisted of peripheral blood. The receptors shown here come from a woman in her 40s who had recovered from COVID-19. Each CDR3 is given with its conserved first and last residue. The order of the fields is clone size, V gene, J gene, D gene, CDR3 protein, CDR3 DNA. D genes are given only for firm matches. The size of a clone is reported for some rows only, either as once, few or many, or as a class for expanded clones.

>-|TRBV29-1|TRBJ2-7|-
CSVGSRDLNYEQYF
TGCAGCGTTGGGAGCCGGGACTTGAACTACGAGCAGTACTTC
>few|TRBV2|TRBJ2-7|TRBD1
CASRIGQGPYEQYF
TGTGCCAGCAGGATCGGACAGGGCCCCTACGAGCAGTACTTC
>-|TRBV5-1|TRBJ2-6|-
CASSLPETHRAGANVLTF
TGCGCCAGCAGCTTGCCCGAAACCCACAGGGCTGGGGCCAACGTCCTGACTTTC
>-|TRBV6-5|TRBJ2-5|-
CASSYSWPRSFETQYF
TGTGCCAGCAGTTACTCTTGGCCTCGTTCCTTTGAGACCCAGTACTTC
>-|TRBV30|TRBJ1-2|-
CAWSVGEHGYTF
TGTGCCTGGAGTGTAGGGGAACATGGCTACACCTTC
>-|TRBV28|TRBJ2-2|-
CASKTEINTGELFF
TGTGCCAGCAAGACAGAAATTAACACCGGGGAGCTGTTTTTT
>few|TRBV3-1/TRBV3-2|TRBJ2-5|-
CASSQLWGDQETQYF
TGTGCCAGCAGCCAACTCTGGGGGGATCAAGAGACCCAGTACTTC
>-|TRBV7-2|TRBJ2-1|TRBD2
CASSFRGVAGNNEQFF
TGTGCCAGCAGCTTCCGCGGAGTAGCGGGGAACAATGAGCAGTTCTTC
>-|TRBV11-2|TRBJ1-6|-
CASTRGGGRGHSPLHF
TGTGCCAGCACCCGAGGGGGGGGCAGAGGTCACTCACCCCTCCACTTT
>-|TRBV11-2|TRBJ1-2|-
CASSLGANYGYTF
TGTGCCAGCAGCTTAGGAGCTAACTATGGCTACACCTTC
>-|TRBV7-2|TRBJ2-1|TRBD2
CASSSGLDSYNEQFF
TGTGCCAGCAGCTCGGGACTAGACTCCTACAATGAGCAGTTCTTC
>-|TRBV6-6|TRBJ2-7|-
CASSYLEGKSSYEQYF
TGTGCCAGCAGTTACTTGGAGGGGAAGAGCTCCTACGAGCAGTACTTC
>-|TRBV28|TRBJ1-5|-
CASSSQASNQPQHF
TGTGCCAGCAGTTCTCAGGCCAGCAATCAGCCCCAGCATTTT
>-|TRBV19|TRBJ1-6|TRBD1
CASSRQGSPLHF
TGTGCCAGTAGTAGACAGGGTTCACCCCTCCACTTT
>-|TRBV6-5|TRBJ1-1|TRBD1
CASSYRPGQGWGAFF
TGTGCCAGCAGTTACCGTCCAGGACAGGGGTGGGGAGCTTTCTTT
>-|TRBV5-6|TRBJ1-2|-
CASSFISYGNYGYTF
TGTGCCAGCAGCTTTATATCGTACGGTAACTATGGCTACACCTTC